This TCR beta chain was sequenced for a study of T-cell memory formation after mild COVID-19. Looking at the study overall: Clusters were largely donor specific.

This clonotype was seen a handful of times. Its specificity is not known. The study, taken as a whole, reports: Prior to infection, memory already included some responding clones, suggesting cross-reactive memory joined.

TCRdb re-derived calls from the 5' RACE reads in MiXCR, one entry per CDR3 protein. The table lists roughly 310,000 distinct CDR3 sequences, 15% of them singletons. The CDR3 is made up of 17 amino acids. Per the germline V gene, CDR1 is SEHNR and CDR2 is FQNEAQ (reference sequence). With 1 base removed from V and 1 base from J, the gap between germline ends came to 14 bases. Input material: PBMCs or a T cell subset sorted from them (not recorded which). This sequence originates from a man aged 18 to 29 who had mild COVID-19 (a few samples of this study predate the infection). Cell type and time point are not known. V gene TRBV7-9 combines with J gene TRBJ1-5; possibly TRBD1 for D (5 bases). The CDR3 loop is CASSLEVGGLSNQPQHF. The CDR3 DNA is TGTGCCAGCAGCTTAGAGGTCGGGGGATTAAGCAATCAGCCCCAGCATTTT.